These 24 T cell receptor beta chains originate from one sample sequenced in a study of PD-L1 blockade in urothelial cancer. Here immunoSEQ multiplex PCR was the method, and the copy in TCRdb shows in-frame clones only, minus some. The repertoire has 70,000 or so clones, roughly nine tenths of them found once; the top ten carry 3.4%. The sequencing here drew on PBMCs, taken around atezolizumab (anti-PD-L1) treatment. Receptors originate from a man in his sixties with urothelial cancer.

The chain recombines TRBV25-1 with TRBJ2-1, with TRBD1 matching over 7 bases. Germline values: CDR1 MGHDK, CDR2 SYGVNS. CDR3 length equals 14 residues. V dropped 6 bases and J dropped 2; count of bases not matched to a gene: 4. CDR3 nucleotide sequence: TGTGCCAGCAGCCTAAGGGGGCCCTACAATGAGCAGTTCTTC. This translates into CASSLRGPYNEQFF.

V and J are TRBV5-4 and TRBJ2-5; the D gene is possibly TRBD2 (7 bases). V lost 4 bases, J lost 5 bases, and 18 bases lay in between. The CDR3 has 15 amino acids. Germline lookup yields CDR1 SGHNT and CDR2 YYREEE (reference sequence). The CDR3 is CASSRGLGGVETQYF. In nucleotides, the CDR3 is TGTGCCAGCAGCCGCGGGCTAGGGGGGGTTGAGACCCAGTACTTC.

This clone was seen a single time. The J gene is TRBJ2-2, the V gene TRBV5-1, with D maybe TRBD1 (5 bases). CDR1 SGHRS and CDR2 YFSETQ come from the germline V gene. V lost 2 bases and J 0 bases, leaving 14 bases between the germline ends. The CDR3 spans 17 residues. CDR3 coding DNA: TGCGCCAGCAGCTTTTCAGGGCTGTCCGCGAACACCGGGGAGCTGTTTTTT. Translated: CASSFSGLSANTGELFF.

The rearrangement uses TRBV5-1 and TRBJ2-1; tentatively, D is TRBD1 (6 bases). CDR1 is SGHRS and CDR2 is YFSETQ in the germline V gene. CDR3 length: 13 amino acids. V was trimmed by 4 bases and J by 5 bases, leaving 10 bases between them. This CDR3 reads CASSLTGNNEQFF. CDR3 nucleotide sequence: TGCGCCAGCAGCCTCACAGGGAACAATGAGCAGTTCTTC.

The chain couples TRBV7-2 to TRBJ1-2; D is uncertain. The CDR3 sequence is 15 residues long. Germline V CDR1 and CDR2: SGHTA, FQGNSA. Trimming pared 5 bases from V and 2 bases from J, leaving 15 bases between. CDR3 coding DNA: TGTGCCAGCAGCCCTGGTCCGGAGTACAACTATGGCTACACCTTC. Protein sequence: CASSPGPEYNYGYTF. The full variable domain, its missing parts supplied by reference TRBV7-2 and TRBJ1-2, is GAGVSQSPSNKVTEKGKDVELRCDPISGHTALYWYRQSLGQGLEFLIYFQGNSAPDKSGLPSDRFSAERTGGSVSTLTIQRTQQEDSAVYLCASSPGPEYNYGYTFGSGTRLTVV.

CDR3 sequence reads: CASSIRGGRKAGANVLTF. The CDR3 bases are TGTGCCAGCAGCATAAGGGGCGGGAGAAAAGCTGGGGCCAACGTCCTGACTTTC. This rearrangement joins TRBV21-1 to TRBJ2-6; TRBD2 was called by the table and not checked on the DNA. TRBV21-1 is a pseudogene locus. This CDR3 comprises 18 residues.

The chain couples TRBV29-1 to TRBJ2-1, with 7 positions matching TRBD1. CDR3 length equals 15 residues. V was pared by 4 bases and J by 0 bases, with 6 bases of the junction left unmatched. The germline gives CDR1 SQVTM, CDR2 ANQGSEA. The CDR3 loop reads CSVVRTGGSYNEQFF. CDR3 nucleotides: TGCAGCGTTGTGAGGACAGGCGGCTCCTACAATGAGCAGTTCTTC.

The CDR3 nucleotides read TGCGCCAGCAGCTTGGCACAGACCACCGGGGAGCTGTTTTTT. Its translation is CASSLAQTTGELFF. The rearrangement links TRBV5-1 to TRBJ2-2, with D uncertain. CDR1 is SGHRS, CDR2 YFSETQ, per germline. Between the trimmed V and J ends, which lost 0 bases and 4 bases, there was a span of 7 bases. The CDR3 has 14 amino acids.

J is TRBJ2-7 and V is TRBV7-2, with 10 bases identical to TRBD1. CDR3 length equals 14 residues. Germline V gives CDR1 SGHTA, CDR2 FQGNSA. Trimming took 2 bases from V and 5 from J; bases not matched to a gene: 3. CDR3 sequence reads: CASSLRDRGHEQYF. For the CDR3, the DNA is TGTGCCAGCAGCTTACGGGACAGGGGACACGAGCAGTACTTC.

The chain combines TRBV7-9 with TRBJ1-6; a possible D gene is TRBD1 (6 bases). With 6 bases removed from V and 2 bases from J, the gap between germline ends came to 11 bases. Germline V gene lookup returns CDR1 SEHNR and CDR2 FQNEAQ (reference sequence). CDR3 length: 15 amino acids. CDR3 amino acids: CASSLQGTYNSPLHF. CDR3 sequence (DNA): TGTGCCAGCAGTCTACAGGGAACCTATAATTCACCCCTCCACTTT.

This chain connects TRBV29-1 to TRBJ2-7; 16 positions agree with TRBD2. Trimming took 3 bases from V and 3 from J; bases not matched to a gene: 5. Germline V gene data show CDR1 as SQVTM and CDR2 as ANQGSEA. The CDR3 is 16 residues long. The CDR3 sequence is CSVEGLAGGELYEQYF. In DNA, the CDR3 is TGCAGCGTTGAGGGACTAGCGGGAGGGGAGCTCTACGAGCAGTACTTC.

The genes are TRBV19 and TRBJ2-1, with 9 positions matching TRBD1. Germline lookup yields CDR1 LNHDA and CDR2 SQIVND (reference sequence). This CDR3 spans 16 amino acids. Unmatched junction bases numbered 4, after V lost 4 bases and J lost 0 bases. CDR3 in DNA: TGTGCCAGTAGTACCAGACAGGGGGTCTCCTACAATGAGCAGTTCTTC. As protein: CASSTRQGVSYNEQFF.

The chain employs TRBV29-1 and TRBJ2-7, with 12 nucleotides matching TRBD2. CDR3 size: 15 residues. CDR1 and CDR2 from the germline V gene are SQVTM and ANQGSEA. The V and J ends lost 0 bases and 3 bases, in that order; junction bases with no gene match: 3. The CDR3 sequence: CSVEELAGGLYEQYF. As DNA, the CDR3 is TGCAGCGTTGAAGAACTAGCGGGGGGACTCTACGAGCAGTACTTC.

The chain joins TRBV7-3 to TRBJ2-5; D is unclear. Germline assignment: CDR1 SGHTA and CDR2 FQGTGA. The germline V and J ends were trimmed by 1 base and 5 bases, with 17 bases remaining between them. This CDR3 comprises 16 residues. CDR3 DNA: TGTGCCAGCAGCTTAAATCCAACAGACCCCAGCGAGACCCAGTACTTC. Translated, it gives CASSLNPTDPSETQYF.

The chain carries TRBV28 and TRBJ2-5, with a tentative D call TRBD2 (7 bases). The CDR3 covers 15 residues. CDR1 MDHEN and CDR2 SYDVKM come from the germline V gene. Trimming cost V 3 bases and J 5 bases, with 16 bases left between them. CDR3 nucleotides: TGTGCCAGCAGTTTTCGGGGGGCAGGGAAGGAGACCCAGTACTTC. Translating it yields CASSFRGAGKETQYF. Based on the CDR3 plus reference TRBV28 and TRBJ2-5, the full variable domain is DVKVTQSSRYLVKRTGEKVFLECVQDMDHENMFWYRQDPGLGLRLIYFSYDVKMKEKGDIPEGYSVSREKKERFSLILESASTNQTSMYLCASSFRGAGKETQYFGPGTRLLVL.

The CDR3 here is CASSLDLRAGWETQYF. CDR3 nucleotides: TGTGCCAGCAGCTTAGATTTGAGGGCTGGGTGGGAGACCCAGTACTTC. The chain recombines TRBV7-9 with TRBJ2-5, with a tentative D call TRBD2 (5 bases). V was trimmed by 1 base and J by 5 bases, leaving 17 bases between them. The V gene's germline CDR1 is SEHNR and CDR2 FQNEAQ (reference sequence). The CDR3 is made up of 16 amino acids.

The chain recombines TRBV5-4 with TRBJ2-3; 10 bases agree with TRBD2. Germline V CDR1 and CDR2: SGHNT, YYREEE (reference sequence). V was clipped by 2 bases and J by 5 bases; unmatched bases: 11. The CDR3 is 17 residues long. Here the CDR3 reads CASSFVGLAGGKDTQYF. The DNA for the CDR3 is TGTGCCAGCAGCTTCGTAGGATTAGCGGGGGGAAAAGATACGCAGTATTTT. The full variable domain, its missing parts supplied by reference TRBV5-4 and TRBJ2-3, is ETGVTQSPTHLIKTRGQQVTLRCSSQSGHNTVSWYQQALGQGPQFIFQYYREEENGRGNFPPRFSGLQFPNYSSELNVNALELDDSALYLCASSFVGLAGGKDTQYFGPGTRLTVL.

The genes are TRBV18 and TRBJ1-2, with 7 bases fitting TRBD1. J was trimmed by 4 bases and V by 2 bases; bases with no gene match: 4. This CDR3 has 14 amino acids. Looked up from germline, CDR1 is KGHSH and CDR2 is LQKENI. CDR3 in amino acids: CASSPDRATYGYTF. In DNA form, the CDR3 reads TGTGCCAGCTCACCAGACAGGGCGACCTATGGCTACACCTTC.

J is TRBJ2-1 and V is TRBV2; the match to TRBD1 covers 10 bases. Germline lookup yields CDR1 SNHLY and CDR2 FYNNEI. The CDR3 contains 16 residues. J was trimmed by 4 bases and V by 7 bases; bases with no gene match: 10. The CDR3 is CASTLSPGQGYNEQFF. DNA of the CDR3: TGTGCCAGCACCCTTAGTCCGGGACAGGGGTACAATGAGCAGTTCTTC.

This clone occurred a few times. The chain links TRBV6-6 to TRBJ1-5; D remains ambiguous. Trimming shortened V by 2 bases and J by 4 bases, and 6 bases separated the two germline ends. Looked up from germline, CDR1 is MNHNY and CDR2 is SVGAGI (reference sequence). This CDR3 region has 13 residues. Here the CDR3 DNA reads TGTGCCAGCAGTTACGAGGTTAATCAGCCCCAGCATTTT. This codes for CASSYEVNQPQHF.

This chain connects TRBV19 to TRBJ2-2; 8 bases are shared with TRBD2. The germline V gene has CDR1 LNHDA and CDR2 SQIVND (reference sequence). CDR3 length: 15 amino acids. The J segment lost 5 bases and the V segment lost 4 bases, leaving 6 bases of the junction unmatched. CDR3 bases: TGTGCCAGTAGTAAAGTCGCGGGAGGTACCGGGGAGCTGTTTTTT. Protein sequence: CASSKVAGGTGELFF.

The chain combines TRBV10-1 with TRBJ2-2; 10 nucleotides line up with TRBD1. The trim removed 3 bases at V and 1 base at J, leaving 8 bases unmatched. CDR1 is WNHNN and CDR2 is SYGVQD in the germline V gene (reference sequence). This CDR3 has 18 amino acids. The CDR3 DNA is TGCGCCAGCAGTGAAGGGACAGGGGCCACGAAGAACACCGGGGAGCTGTTTTTT. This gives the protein CASSEGTGATKNTGELFF.

The CDR3 coding sequence is TGTGCCAGTACGGCAACAGCCAGCTATGGCTACACCTTC. The encoded protein is CASTATASYGYTF. The V and J genes are TRBV9 and TRBJ1-2; D is unclear. The germline CDR1 and CDR2 sequences are SGDLS and YYNGEE. The CDR3 spans 13 residues. The ends were cut back, 8 bases at V and 4 bases at J, with 15 bases in the middle.

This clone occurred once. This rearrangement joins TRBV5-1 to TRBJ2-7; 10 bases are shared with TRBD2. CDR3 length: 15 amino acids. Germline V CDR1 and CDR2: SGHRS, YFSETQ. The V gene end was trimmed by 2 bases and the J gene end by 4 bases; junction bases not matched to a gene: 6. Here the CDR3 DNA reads TGCGCCAGCAGCTTTCTAGCGGGAGTTGATTACGAGCAGTACTTC. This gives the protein CASSFLAGVDYEQYF.